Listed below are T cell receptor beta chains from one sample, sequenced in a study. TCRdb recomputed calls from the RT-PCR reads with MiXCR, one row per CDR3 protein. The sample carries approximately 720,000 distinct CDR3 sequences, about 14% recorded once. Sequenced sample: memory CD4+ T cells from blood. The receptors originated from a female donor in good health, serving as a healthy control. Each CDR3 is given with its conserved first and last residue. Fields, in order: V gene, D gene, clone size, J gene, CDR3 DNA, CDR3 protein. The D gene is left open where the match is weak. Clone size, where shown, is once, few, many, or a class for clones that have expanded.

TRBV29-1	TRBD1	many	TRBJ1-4	TGCAGCGTTGAGGACAGGAATGAAAAACTGTTTTTT	CSVEDRNEKLFF
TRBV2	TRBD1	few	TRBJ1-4	TGTGCCAGCAGTAGACAGGGAAATGAAAAACTGTTTTTT	CASSRQGNEKLFF
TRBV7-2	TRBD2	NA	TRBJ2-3	TGTGCCAGCAGCTCGCTGGGCGGGGGGATTGGTACGCAGTATTTT	CASSSLGGGIGTQYF
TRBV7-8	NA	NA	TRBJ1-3	TGTGCCAGCAGCGTATTGACGGGATCTGGAAACACCATATATTTT	CASSVLTGSGNTIYF
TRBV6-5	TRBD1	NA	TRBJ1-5	TGTGCCAGCAGTTACAGGGCAGGGGGTGATCAGCCCCAGCATTTT	CASSYRAGGDQPQHF
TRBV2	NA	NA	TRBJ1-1	TGTGCCAGCGGGGGAGCCCGGAGCGCTGAAGCTTTCTTT	CASGGARSAEAFF
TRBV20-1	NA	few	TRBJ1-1	TGCAGTGTACCGGACACCCACATGATGAACACTGAAGCTTTCTTT	CSVPDTHMMNTEAFF
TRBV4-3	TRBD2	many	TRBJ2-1	TGCGCCAGCAGCCGACTAGCGGGGGGCCAATCTTTATACAATGAGCAGTTCTTC	CASSRLAGGQSLYNEQFF
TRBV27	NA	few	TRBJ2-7	TGTGCCAGCAGTTCGCAAAACAACTACGAGCAGTACTTC	CASSSQNNYEQYF
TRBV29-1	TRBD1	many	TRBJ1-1	TGCAGCGTCGGGACAGGGCAGAAAGCTTTCTTT	CSVGTGQKAFF
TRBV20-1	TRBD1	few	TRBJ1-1	TGCAGTGTTAACAGGGGTACCCCTGAAGCTTTCTTT	CSVNRGTPEAFF
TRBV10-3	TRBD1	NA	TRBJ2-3	TGTGCCATCAGTCCCGAACCCGGGACAGGCGGCACAGATACGCAGTATTTT	CAISPEPGTGGTDTQYF
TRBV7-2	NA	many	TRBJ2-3	TGTGCCAGCAGCTTAGGCCTGGGGCAGCGCACAGATACGCAGTATTTT	CASSLGLGQRTDTQYF
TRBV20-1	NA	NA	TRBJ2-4	TGCAGTGCTCAACAGGGCGGGAGTTTTAAAAACATTCAGTACTTC	CSAQQGGSFKNIQYF
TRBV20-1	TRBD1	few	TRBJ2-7	TGCAGTGCTTCACTTCTTCGGGGACAGGGCTACGAGCAGTACTTC	CSASLLRGQGYEQYF
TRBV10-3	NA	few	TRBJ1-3	TGTGCCATCAGTGACTCCGGGACGCTAGGCACGGGAAACACCATATATTTT	CAISDSGTLGTGNTIYF
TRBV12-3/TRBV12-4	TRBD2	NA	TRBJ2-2	TGTGCCAGCAGACCCCTAGCGGGAAGAAAGTACACCGGGGAGCTGTTTTTT	CASRPLAGRKYTGELFF
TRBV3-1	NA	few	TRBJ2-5	TGTGCCAGCAGCCAAGTAGGCGCTTCAAGTGGGACCCAGTACTTC	CASSQVGASSGTQYF
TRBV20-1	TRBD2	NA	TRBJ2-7	TGCAGTGTCCCCGGGGAGGGGACCTACGAGCAGTACTTC	CSVPGEGTYEQYF
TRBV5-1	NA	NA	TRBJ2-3	TGCGCCAGCAGCTTGGCGGGACCGACTTCTAGCACAGATACGCAGTATTTT	CASSLAGPTSSTDTQYF
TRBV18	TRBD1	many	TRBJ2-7	TGTGCCAGCTCACCCGGACAGGGGAGGTACGAGCAGTACTTC	CASSPGQGRYEQYF
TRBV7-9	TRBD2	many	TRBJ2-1	TGTGCCAGCAGCTCATGGCGGGGGGGGAGCTCCTACAATGAGCAGTTCTTC	CASSSWRGGSSYNEQFF
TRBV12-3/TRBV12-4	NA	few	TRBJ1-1	TGTGCCAGCAGTTTAGGGGGACCTCGTGAAGCTTTCTTT	CASSLGGPREAFF
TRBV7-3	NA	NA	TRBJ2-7	TGTGCCAGCAGCTCCCAAGGAGGGGCCTACGAGCAGTACTTC	CASSSQGGAYEQYF
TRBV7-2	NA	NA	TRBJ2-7	TGTGCCAGCAGCCGGAGCGGGCTAGCAAGCGACGAGCAGTACTTC	CASSRSGLASDEQYF
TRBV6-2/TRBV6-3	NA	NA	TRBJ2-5	TGTGCCAGCAGTTACTCGCGGTGGGGGGAGACCCAGTACTTC	CASSYSRWGETQYF
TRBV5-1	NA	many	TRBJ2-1	TGCGCCAGCAGCTTTCAAGCGGGTGAGCAGTTCTTC	CASSFQAGEQFF
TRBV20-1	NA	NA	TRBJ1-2	TGCAGTGCTAGTTCATTAGACAGCTACTTACTTTACACCTTC	CSASSLDSYLLYTF
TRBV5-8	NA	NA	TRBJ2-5	TGTGCCAGCAGCTTGGGTGTTCAGTACTTC	CASSLGVQYF
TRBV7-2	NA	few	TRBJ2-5	TGTGCCAGCAGCCCTTCATTTGCTCAAGAGACCCAGTACTTC	CASSPSFAQETQYF
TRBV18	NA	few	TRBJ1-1	TGTGCCAGCTCACCCTATCGGGACTCCCTCAACATGAACACTGAAGCTTTCTTT	CASSPYRDSLNMNTEAFF
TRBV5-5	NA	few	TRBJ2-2	TGTGCCAGCAGCTCCCTATGGGGCGGGAACACCGGGGAGCTGTTTTTT	CASSSLWGGNTGELFF
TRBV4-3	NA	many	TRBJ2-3	TGCGCCAGCAGCCAAGACATGCACGTGGCGCAGTATTTT	CASSQDMHVAQYF
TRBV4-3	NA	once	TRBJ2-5	TGCGCCAGCAGCCTGGACACATGGGGCGAGACCCAGTACTTC	CASSLDTWGETQYF
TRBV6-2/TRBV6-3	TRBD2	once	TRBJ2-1	TGTGCCAGCAGGGCGGGGACTAGCGGGAGCTCCTACAATGAGCAGTTCTTC	CASRAGTSGSSYNEQFF
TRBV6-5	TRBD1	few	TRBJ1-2	TGTGCCAGCAGTTACTCACCGGGACAGGGGTTTGGCTACACCTTC	CASSYSPGQGFGYTF
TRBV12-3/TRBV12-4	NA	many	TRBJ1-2	TGTGCCAGCAGTTCCCCGTCAGGGGTCTATGGCTACACCTTC	CASSSPSGVYGYTF
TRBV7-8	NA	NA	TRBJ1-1	TGTGCCAGCAGCTTCACCGGGACGGGAGCTTTCTTT	CASSFTGTGAFF
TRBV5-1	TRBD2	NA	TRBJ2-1	TGCGCCAGCAGACTTAGCGGGAGCCTCACCTACAATGAGCAGTTCTTC	CASRLSGSLTYNEQFF
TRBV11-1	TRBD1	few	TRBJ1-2	TGTGCCAGCAGCTTATCCGGGACAGGGGATGGCTACACCTTC	CASSLSGTGDGYTF
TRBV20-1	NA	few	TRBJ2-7	TGCAGTGCTAGTGGTGGGGGAGCCAGGGGCCCCAGCTCCTACGAGCAGTACTTC	CSASGGGARGPSSYEQYF
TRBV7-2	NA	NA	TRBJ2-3	TGTGCCAGCAGCTTAATGAGGGGATCAGATACGCAGTATTTT	CASSLMRGSDTQYF
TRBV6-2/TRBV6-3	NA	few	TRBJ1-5	TGTGCCAGCAGTTTGCCGTACAGGGATTATAGCAATCAGCCCCAGCATTTT	CASSLPYRDYSNQPQHF
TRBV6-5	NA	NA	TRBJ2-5	TGTGCCAGCAGTCGAGTGCTCGGTGAGACCCAGTACTTC	CASSRVLGETQYF
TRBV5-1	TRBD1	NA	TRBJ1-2	TGCGCCAGCAGCTTCAAAACAGGGGATTATGGCTACACCTTC	CASSFKTGDYGYTF
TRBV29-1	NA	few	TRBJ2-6	TGCAGCGTTGACGGGGCTGGGGCCAACGTCCTGACTTTC	CSVDGAGANVLTF
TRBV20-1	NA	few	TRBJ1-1	TGCAGTGCTAGAGGAGGACAGCCAGGAACTGAAGCTTTCTTT	CSARGGQPGTEAFF
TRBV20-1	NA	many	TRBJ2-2	TGCAGTGCTAGGGGCAGACAGGCCGGGGAGCTGTTTTTT	CSARGRQAGELFF
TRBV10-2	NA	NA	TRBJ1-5	TGCGCCAGCAGTGAGGATGGTGGGTATCAGCCCCAGCATTTT	CASSEDGGYQPQHF
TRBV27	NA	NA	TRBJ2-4	TGTGCCAGCAGTCAGGGTCTGGGAGGTGACATTCAGTACTTC	CASSQGLGGDIQYF
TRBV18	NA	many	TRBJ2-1	TGTGCCAGCTCACCACCTAGGGATGAGCAGTTCTTC	CASSPPRDEQFF
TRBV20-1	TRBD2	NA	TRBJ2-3	TGCAGTGCTAGACCTAGCGGGGGGATAGAGGAGCAGTATTTT	CSARPSGGIEEQYF